The clone carrying this T cell receptor beta chain was detected ten times or more. Library construction for TCR beta used iRepertoire HTBI primers and Arm-PCR of CDR3 regions. TCRdb independently ran MiXCR on the multiplex PCR reads; one entry per CDR3 protein. The repertoire consists of 400,000 to 500,000 distinct CDR3 sequences, with 14% to 15% occurring once and the leading ten covering over 7.5%. Specified time point: newly diagnosed GD, antithyroid drugs for less than 3 months. Extracted PBMC RNA gave rise to the TCR library. The CDR3 has 14 residues. V was cut by 4 bases and J by 1 base, with 10 bases left in between. This sample was included in a study of regulatory T cells in long-lasting Graves disease. The data also belong to a second study, concerning T cells in Graves' hyperthyroidism and ophthalmopathy.

The chain is built from TRBV12-3 or TRBV12-4 and TRBJ1-1; D might be TRBD1 (6 bases). This receptor was taken from a woman between 40 and 50 years old with Graves disease. The specimen comprised peripheral blood mononuclear cells (PBMCs), sampled at new diagnosis, from a patient treated with antithyroid drugs. The chain's CDR3 is CASSSLTGNTEAFF. In DNA, the CDR3 is TGTGCCAGCAGTTCATTGACAGGGAACACTGAAGCTTTCTTT.